Listed below are T cell receptor beta chains from one sample, sequenced in a study of regulatory T cells in long-lasting Graves disease. Via MiXCR, TCRdb re-called the multiplex PCR reads, giving one row per CDR3 protein. Here the sample spans roughly 360,000 distinct CDR3 sequences, 20% to 25% being singletons. Sequenced material: peripheral blood mononuclear cells (PBMCs), taken when the disease was refractory, from a patient treated with antithyroid drugs. Receptors originate from a woman in her thirties or forties with Graves disease. Both conserved end residues are part of each CDR3. D genes are given only for firm matches. Size values are once, few and many counts, or a class for expanded clones, and some rows have none.

D	size	V	J	DNA	CDR3
TRBD2	few	TRBV5-5	TRBJ2-7	TGTGCCAGCAGCACGGGACTAGCCCTCTACGAGCAGTACTTC	CASSTGLALYEQYF
-	few	TRBV11-2	TRBJ2-5	TGTGCCAGCAGCTTAGAGGGGGGAAGAGAGACCCAGTACTTC	CASSLEGGRETQYF
-	many	TRBV2	TRBJ1-1	TGTGCCAGCAGTGAATTGGCCGGTAGCCAAGGGGACACTGAAGCTTTCTTT	CASSELAGSQGDTEAFF
TRBD2	few	TRBV7-2	TRBJ2-1	TGTGCCAGCAGCAAGGGACTAGCGGGAGACCTCTCCTACAATGAGCAGTTCTTC	CASSKGLAGDLSYNEQFF
-	few	TRBV28	TRBJ1-1	TGTGCCAGCAGTTTCTGGAAGGTAATGAACACTGAAGCTTTCTTT	CASSFWKVMNTEAFF
TRBD1	few	TRBV7-3	TRBJ2-2	TGTGCCAGCAGCTTATCAGGGGGTCAAAACACCGGGGAGCTGTTTTTT	CASSLSGGQNTGELFF
-	-	TRBV3-1	TRBJ2-2	TGTGCCAGCAGCCCCCGGCTAGCCGGGACCGGGGAGCTGTTTTTT	CASSPRLAGTGELFF
-	many	TRBV20-1	TRBJ1-2	TGCAGTGCTAGTCCTCGAGTTGGCTACACCTTC	CSASPRVGYTF
TRBD2	-	TRBV20-1	TRBJ2-7	TGCAGTGCCCCCGACTGGCTAGCGGTCCCCTACGAGCAGTACTTC	CSAPDWLAVPYEQYF
TRBD2	many	TRBV28	TRBJ2-7	TGTGCCAGCAGCAGTAGCCAACTCGGGACTAGCGGGAGAGATAGCTCCTACGAGCAGTACTTC	CASSSSQLGTSGRDSSYEQYF
-	-	TRBV24-1	TRBJ2-5	TGTGCCACCAGAAGGAGGGCCGGAGAGACCCAGTACTTC	CATRRRAGETQYF
-	few	TRBV19	TRBJ1-5	TGTGCCAGTAGTATGGTTGATCAGCCCCAGCATTTT	CASSMVDQPQHF
-	many	TRBV7-2	TRBJ2-7	TGTGCCAGCAGCAATGGACTGGGGACATACGAGCAGTACTTC	CASSNGLGTYEQYF
TRBD1	few	TRBV20-1	TRBJ1-4	TGCAGTGCCCTGGACAGGAAGACAACTAATGAAAAACTGTTTTTT	CSALDRKTTNEKLFF
TRBD1	many	TRBV28	TRBJ2-7	TGTGCCAGCAGTCCCTTTGCAGGGGGCTCTAGGCGGGCGTCCTACGAGCAGTACTTC	CASSPFAGGSRRASYEQYF
-	few	TRBV20-1	TRBJ1-6	TGCAGTGCTAGAGATACACCAGGGATCTATAATTCACCCCTCCACTTT	CSARDTPGIYNSPLHF
TRBD1	-	TRBV6-1	TRBJ1-2	TGTGCCAGCAGTCCTGGACAGGTCCGTCACTATGGCTACACCTTC	CASSPGQVRHYGYTF
TRBD1	few	TRBV6-1	TRBJ1-1	TGTGCCAGCACAAGCTTCGGGACAGGGGATGTGGGTGAAGCTTTCTTT	CASTSFGTGDVGEAFF
-	many	TRBV7-2	TRBJ2-2	TGTGCCAGCAACCAGAACACCGGGGAGCTGTTTTTT	CASNQNTGELFF
-	-	TRBV20-1	TRBJ2-3	TGCAGTGCTAGACGGCGGGTAGCAGATACGCAGTATTTT	CSARRRVADTQYF
-	-	TRBV10-3	TRBJ2-7	TGTGCCATCAGTGGGGGAGTCAGTAACTCCTACGAGCAGTACTTC	CAISGGVSNSYEQYF
TRBD1	few	TRBV11-2	TRBJ2-1	TGTGCCAGCAGCCCGGACAGGGGAGGATACAATGAGCAGTTCTTC	CASSPDRGGYNEQFF
-	many	TRBV28	TRBJ1-5	TGTGCCAGCAGTCCCCGGGGACTTCGTCAGCCCCAGCATTTT	CASSPRGLRQPQHF
-	many	TRBV12-3/TRBV12-4	TRBJ2-7	TGTGCCAGCACCTCGGGCAGGGGCGTCTACGAGCAGTACTTC	CASTSGRGVYEQYF
-	few	TRBV10-3	TRBJ2-7	TGTGCCATCAGGTTAGCGGCTAGCTCCTACGAGCAGTACTTC	CAIRLAASSYEQYF